Listed here is a single T cell receptor (beta chain). Germline values: CDR1 SGHRS, CDR2 YFSETQ. The V gene lost 4 bases and the J gene lost 3 bases, with 16 bases spanning the gap. The CDR3 runs 16 residues. The data are from a study of T cell changes during pregnancy in multiple sclerosis. Produced via immunoSEQ multiplex PCR; TCRdb's table is partial and in-frame only. The sample includes tens of thousands of clones, roughly 90% seen only once; the top ten take 3% to 3.5%. The sample in question was peripheral blood, obtained in the first trimester of pregnancy. The TCR sequence derives from a female donor in good health, enrolled as a control in a pregnancy study. The rearrangement joins TRBV5-1 to TRBJ2-2; D possibly corresponds to TRBD1 (6 bases). The CDR3 is CASSRQDIEYTGELFF. The CDR3 DNA is TGCGCCAGCAGCAGACAGGATATCGAGTACACCGGGGAGCTGTTTTTT.